This T cell receptor (beta chain) was captured in a study of tissue T cells after allogeneic stem cell transplantation. Notes on the study in general: Blood and spleen captured only part of the tissue TCR repertoire. Within patients, tissue anatomy strongly shaped TCR repertoire composition.

Germline lookup yields CDR1 NNHNN and CDR2 SYGAGS (reference sequence). V lost 2 bases to trimming and J lost 2 bases, with 7 bases between them. This CDR3 contains 13 residues. This clone was counted between two and nine times. The antigen remains unidentified. Gene names are mouse gene names. The DNA ends 1 residue before the CDR3 does, and the rest of the CDR3 is filled in from the germline J gene. The time point was: mouse harvest day 7 after allogeneic transplant. Mouse grafts combined 10^7 T-cell-depleted bone marrow cells with 10^6 splenic CD5+ T cells. The data were produced by immunoSEQ multiplex PCR, yet TCRdb's version contains in-frame clones alone and is incomplete. This table has about 1,000 clones, roughly 53% appearing once.

The receptor comes from a female BALB/c mouse given C57BL/6 T cells with graft-versus-host disease after an allogeneic hematopoietic cell transplant. Material: liver tissue. The chain links TRBV13-2 to TRBJ1-1; a weak D match, TRBD1 (5 bases). The CDR3 reads CASGEGTNTEVFF. The part of the CDR3 DNA that was read is TGTGCCAGCGGTGAGGGGACCAACACAGAAGTCTTC.